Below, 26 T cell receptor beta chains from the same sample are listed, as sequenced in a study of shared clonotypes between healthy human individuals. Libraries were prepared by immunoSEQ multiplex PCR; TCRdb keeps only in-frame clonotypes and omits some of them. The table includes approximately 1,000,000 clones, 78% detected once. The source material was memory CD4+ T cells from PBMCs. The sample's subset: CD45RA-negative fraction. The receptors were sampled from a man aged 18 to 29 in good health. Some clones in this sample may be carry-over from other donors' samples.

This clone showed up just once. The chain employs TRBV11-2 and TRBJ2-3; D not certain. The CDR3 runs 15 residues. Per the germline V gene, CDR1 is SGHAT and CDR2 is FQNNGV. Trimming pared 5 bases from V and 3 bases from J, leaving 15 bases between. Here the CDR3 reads CASSRLGIWTDTQYF. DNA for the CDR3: TGTGCCAGCAGCCGTCTCGGAATCTGGACAGATACGCAGTATTTT.

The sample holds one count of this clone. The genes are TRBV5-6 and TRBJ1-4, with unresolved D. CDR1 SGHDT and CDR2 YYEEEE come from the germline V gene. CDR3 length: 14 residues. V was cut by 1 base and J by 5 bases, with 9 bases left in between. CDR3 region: CASSLWAVNEKLFF. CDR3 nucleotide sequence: TGTGCCAGCAGCTTGTGGGCAGTCAATGAAAAACTGTTTTTT.

The CDR3 sequence is CASSPPARSMETQYF. Here the CDR3 DNA reads TGTGCCAGCAGCCCTCCCGCGCGATCTATGGAGACCCAGTACTTC. The V and J genes are TRBV11-2 and TRBJ2-5; no clear D gene. This CDR3 spans 15 amino acids. CDR1 and CDR2 (germline): SGHAT, FQNNGV. Trimming removed 5 bases at V and 5 bases at J, with 18 bases between.

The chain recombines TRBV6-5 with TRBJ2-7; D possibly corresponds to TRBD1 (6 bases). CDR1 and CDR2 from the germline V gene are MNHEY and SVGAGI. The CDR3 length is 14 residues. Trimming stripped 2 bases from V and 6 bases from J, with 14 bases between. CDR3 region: CASSYGATGSEQYF. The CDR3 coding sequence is TGTGCCAGCAGTTACGGGGCGACAGGCAGCGAGCAGTACTTC.

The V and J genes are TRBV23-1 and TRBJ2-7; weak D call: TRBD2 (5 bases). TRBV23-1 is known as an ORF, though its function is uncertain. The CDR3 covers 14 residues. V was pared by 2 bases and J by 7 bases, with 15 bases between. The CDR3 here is CASSQPGYGLEQYF. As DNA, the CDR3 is TGCGCCAGCAGTCAACCGGGGTATGGTTTGGAGCAGTACTTC.

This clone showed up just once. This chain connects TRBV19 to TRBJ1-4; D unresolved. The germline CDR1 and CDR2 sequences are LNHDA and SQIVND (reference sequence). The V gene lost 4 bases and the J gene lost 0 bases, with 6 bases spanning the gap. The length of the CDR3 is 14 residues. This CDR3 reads CASSNWATNEKLFF. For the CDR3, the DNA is TGTGCCAGTAGTAACTGGGCAACTAATGAAAAACTGTTTTTT.

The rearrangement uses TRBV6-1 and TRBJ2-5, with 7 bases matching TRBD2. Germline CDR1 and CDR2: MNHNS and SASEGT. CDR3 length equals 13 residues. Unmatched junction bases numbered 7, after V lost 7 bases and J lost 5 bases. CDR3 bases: TGTGCCAGCACAGGACTAGTTGGGGAGACCCAGTACTTC. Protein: CASTGLVGETQYF.

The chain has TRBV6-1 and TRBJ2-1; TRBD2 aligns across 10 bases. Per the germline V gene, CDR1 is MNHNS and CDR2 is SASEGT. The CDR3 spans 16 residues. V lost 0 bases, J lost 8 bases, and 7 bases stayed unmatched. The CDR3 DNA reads TGTGCCAGCAGTGAAGCCTTATTAGCGGGAGGCTATGAGCAGTTCTTC. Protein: CASSEALLAGGYEQFF.

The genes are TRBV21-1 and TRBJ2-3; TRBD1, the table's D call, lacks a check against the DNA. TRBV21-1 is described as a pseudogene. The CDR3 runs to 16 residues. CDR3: CARKTGTGDSTDTQYF. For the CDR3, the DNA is TGTGCCAGAAAGACCGGGACAGGGGATAGCACAGATACGCAGTATTTT.

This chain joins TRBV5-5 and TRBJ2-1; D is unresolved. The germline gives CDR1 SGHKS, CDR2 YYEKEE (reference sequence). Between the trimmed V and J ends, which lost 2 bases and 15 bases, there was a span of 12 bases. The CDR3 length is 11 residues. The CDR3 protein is CASSFKSKGFF. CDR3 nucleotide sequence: TGTGCCAGCAGCTTCAAGTCTAAGGGGTTCTTC.

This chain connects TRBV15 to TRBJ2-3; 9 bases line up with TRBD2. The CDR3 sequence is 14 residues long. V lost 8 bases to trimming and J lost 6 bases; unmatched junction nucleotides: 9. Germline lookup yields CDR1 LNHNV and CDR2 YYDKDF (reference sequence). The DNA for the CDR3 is TGTGCCACCGGAATACTAGCGGGTGGGGATACGCAGTATTTT. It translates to CATGILAGGDTQYF. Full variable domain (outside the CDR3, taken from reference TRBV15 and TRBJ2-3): DAMVIQNPRYQVTQFGKPVTLSCSQTLNHNVMYWYQQKSSQAPKLLFHYYDKDFNNEADTPDNFQSRRPNTSFCFLDIRSPGLGDTAMYLCATGILAGGDTQYFGPGTRLTVL.

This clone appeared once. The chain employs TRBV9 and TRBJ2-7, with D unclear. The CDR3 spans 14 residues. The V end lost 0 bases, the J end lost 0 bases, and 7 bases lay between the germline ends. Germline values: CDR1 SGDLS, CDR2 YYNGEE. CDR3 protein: CASSVEQNSYEQYF. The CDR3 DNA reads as TGTGCCAGCAGCGTAGAACAGAACTCCTACGAGCAGTACTTC.

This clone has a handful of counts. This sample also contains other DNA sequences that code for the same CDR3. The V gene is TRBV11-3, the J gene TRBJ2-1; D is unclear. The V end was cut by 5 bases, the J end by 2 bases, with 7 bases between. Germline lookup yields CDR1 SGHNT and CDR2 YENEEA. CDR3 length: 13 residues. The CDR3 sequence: CASSPGPYNEQFF. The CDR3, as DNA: TGTGCCAGCAGCCCGGGTCCCTACAATGAGCAGTTCTTC.

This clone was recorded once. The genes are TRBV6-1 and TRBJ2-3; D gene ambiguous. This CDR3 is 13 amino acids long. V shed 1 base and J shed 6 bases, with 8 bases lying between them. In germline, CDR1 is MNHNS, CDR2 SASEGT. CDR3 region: CASSEEYVDTQYF. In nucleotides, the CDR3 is TGTGCCAGCAGTGAAGAGTACGTGGATACGCAGTATTTT.

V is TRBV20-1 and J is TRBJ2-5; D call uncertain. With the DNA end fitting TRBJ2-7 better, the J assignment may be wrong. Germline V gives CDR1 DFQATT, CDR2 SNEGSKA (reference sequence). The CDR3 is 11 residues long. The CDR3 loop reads CSARSVYEQYF. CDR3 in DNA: TGCAGTGCTAGGTCGGTCTACGAGCAGTACTTC.

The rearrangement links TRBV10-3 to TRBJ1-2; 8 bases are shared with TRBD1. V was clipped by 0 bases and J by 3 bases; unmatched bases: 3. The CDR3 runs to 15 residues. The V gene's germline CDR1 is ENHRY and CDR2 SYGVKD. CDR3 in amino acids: CAISESLQGDYGYTF. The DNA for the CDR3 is TGTGCCATCAGTGAGTCGCTACAGGGGGACTATGGCTACACCTTC.

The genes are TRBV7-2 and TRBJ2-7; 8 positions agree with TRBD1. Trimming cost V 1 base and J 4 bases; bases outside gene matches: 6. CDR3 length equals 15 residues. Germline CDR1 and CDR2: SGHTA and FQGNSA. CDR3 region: CASSLDPDRAYEQYF. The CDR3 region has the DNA TGTGCCAGCAGCTTAGATCCGGACAGGGCTTACGAGCAGTACTTC.

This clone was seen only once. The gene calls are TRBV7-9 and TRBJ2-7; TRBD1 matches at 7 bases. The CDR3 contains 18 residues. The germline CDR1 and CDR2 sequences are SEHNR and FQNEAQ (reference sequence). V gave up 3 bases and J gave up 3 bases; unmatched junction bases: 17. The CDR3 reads CASSFIGTDRRGLYEQYF. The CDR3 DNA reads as TGTGCCAGCAGCTTCATAGGGACAGACCGAAGAGGGCTCTACGAGCAGTACTTC.

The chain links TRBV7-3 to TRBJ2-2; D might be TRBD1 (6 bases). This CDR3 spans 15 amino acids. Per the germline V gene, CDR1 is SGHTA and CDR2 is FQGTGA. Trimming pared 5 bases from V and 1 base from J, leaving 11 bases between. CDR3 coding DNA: TGTGCCAGCAGCCCACAGGGACAGAACACCGGGGAGCTGTTTTTT. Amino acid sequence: CASSPQGQNTGELFF.

This CDR3 is CASSIERDRGLVSNQPQHF. The DNA for the CDR3 is TGTGCCAGTAGTATAGAACGGGACAGGGGGCTTGTTAGCAATCAGCCCCAGCATTTT. The chain has TRBV19 and TRBJ1-5; 12 positions match TRBD1. Germline V CDR1 and CDR2: LNHDA, SQIVND (reference sequence). V lost 0 bases, J lost 0 bases, and 6 bases stayed unmatched. This CDR3 is 19 amino acids long.

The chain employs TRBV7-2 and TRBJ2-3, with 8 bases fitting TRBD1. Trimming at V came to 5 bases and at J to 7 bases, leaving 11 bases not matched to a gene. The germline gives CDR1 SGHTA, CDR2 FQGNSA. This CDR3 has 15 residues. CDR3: CASSPRSSGGHTQYF. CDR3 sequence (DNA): TGTGCCAGCAGCCCCCGTTCGTCAGGGGGCCATACGCAGTATTTT.

The CDR3 here is CASSTTTSGYNEQFF. The CDR3 DNA reads TGCGCCAGCAGCACTACTACTAGCGGGTACAATGAGCAGTTCTTC. The chain joins TRBV5-1 to TRBJ2-1; 9 bases match TRBD2. J lost 4 bases, V lost 4 bases, and 6 bases had no gene match. Germline CDR1 and CDR2: SGHRS and YFSETQ. The CDR3 consists of 15 residues.

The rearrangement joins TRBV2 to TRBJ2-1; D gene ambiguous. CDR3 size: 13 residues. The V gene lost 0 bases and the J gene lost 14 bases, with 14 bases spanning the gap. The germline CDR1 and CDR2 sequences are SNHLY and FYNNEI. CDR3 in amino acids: CASSEAGSLLKFF. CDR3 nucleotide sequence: TGTGCCAGCAGTGAAGCGGGAAGCCTGTTGAAGTTCTTC. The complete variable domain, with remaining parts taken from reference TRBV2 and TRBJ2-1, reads EPEVTQTPSHQVTQMGQEVILRCVPISNHLYFYWYRQILGQKVEFLVSFYNNEISEKSEIFDDQFSVERPDGSNFTLKIRSTKLEDSAMYFCASSEAGSLLKFFGPGTRLTVL.

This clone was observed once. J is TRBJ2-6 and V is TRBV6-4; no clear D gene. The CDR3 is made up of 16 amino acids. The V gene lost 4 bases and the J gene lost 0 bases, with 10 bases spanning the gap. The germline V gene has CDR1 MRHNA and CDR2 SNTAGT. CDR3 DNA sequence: TGTGCCAGCAGTGCCTCGCAGAGCTCTGGGGCCAACGTCCTGACTTTC. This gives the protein CASSASQSSGANVLTF.

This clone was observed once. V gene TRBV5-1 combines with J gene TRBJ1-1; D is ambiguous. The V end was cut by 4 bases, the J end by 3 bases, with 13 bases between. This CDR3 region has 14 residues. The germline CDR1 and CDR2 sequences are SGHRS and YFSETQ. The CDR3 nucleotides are TGCGCCAGCAGCCCGCGGACGCTGGACACTGAAGCTTTCTTT. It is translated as CASSPRTLDTEAFF. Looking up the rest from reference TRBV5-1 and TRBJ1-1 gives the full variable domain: KAGVTQTPRYLIKTRGQQVTLSCSPISGHRSVSWYQQTPGQGLQFLFEYFSETQRNKGNFPGRFSGRQFSNSRSEMNVSTLELGDSALYLCASSPRTLDTEAFFGQGTRLTVV.

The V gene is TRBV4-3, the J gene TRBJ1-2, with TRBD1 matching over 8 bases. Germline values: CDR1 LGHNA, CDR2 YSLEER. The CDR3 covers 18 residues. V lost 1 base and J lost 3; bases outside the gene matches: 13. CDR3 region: CASSQVPGEDRDHYGYTF. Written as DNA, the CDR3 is TGCGCCAGCAGCCAAGTCCCGGGAGAGGACAGGGATCACTATGGCTACACCTTC.